The present entry profiles one T cell receptor beta chain with its context. In each case, RNA was isolated and then reverse transcribed into cDNA as the sequencing template. TCRdb's table, derived via immunoSEQ multiplex PCR, lists solely in-frame clones and lacks some. This sample has about 99,000 clones; around 59% occur once, and the top ten carry 8.8%. This sample stems from a study of CD8+ T cells in alopecia areata. This CDR3 comprises 17 residues. Deletions cut 6 bases from V and 4 bases from J, with 24 bases between. Germline V gene lookup returns CDR1 SGHAT and CDR2 FQNNGV. Sequencing was performed on CD4+ T cells sorted from blood. The receptor was isolated from a human donor in good health. The V and J genes are TRBV11-2 and TRBJ1-2, with D tentatively TRBD1 (5 bases). Here the CDR3 reads CASRGNALRGDGYGYTF. As DNA, the CDR3 is TGTGCCAGCAGGGGGAACGCCTTACGGGGGGATGGCTATGGCTACACCTTC.